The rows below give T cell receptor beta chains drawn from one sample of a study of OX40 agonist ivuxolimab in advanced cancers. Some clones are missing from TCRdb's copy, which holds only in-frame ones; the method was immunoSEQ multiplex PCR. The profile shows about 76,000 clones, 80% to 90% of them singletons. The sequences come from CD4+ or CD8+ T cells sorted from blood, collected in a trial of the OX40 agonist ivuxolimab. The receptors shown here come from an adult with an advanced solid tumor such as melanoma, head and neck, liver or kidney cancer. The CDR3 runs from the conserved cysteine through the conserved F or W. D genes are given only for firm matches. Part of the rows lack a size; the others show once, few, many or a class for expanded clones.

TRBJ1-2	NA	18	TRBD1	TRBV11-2	CASSSIKPSGQGNYGYTF	TGTGCCAGCAGCTCCATTAAGCCCTCAGGACAGGGGAACTATGGCTACACCTTC
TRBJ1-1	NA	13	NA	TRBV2	CASGREGGTEAFF	TGTGCCAGCGGAAGGGAAGGAGGTACTGAAGCTTTCTTT
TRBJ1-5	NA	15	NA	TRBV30	CAWSVRQGLGQPQHF	TGTGCCTGGAGTGTACGGCAGGGGCTAGGTCAGCCCCAGCATTTT
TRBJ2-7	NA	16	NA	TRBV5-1	CASSLGGSTLADEQYF	TGCGCCAGCAGCTTGGGGGGATCCACCCTCGCCGACGAGCAGTACTTC
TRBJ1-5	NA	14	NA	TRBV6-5	CASSTGPFNQPQHF	TGTGCCAGCAGTACAGGACCCTTCAATCAGCCCCAGCATTTT
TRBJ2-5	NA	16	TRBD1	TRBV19	CASSLRDRDPSETQYF	TGTGCCAGTAGTCTTAGAGACAGGGACCCGTCGGAGACCCAGTACTTC
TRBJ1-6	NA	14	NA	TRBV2	CASIELAGSSPLHF	TGTGCCAGCATTGAACTCGCGGGGTCTTCACCCCTCCACTTT
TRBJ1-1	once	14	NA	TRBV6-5	CASSDRAQNTEAFF	TGTGCCAGCAGTGACCGGGCCCAGAACACTGAAGCTTTCTTT
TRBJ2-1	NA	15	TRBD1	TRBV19	CASSVEGGAYNEQFF	TGTGCCAGTAGTGTAGAAGGGGGCGCTTACAATGAGCAGTTCTTC
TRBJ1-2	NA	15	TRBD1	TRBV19	CASSVRTGGNRGYTF	TGTGCCAGTAGTGTCCGGACAGGGGGCAATCGTGGCTACACCTTC
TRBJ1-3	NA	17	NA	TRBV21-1	CASSKGRGRDSGNTIYF	TGTGCCAGCAGCAAAGGCAGGGGAAGGGACTCTGGAAACACCATATATTTT
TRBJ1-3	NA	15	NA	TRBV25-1	CASSEYKGTPNTIYF	TGTGCCAGCAGCGAATACAAAGGGACACCGAACACCATATATTTT
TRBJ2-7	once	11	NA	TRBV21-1	CASSNLSEQYF	TGTGCCAGCAGCAATCTATCCGAGCAGTACTTC
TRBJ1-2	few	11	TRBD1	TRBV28	CASDRGYGYTF	TGTGCCAGCGACAGGGGGTATGGCTACACCTTC
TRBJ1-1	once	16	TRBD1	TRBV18	CASSDSQGAHMAEAFF	TGTGCCAGCTCAGACTCCCAGGGGGCGCATATGGCTGAAGCTTTCTTT
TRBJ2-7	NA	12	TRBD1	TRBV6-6	CASRDRDYEQYF	TGTGCCAGCAGGGACAGGGATTACGAGCAGTACTTC
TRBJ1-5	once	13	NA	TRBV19	CASSDRSRQPQHF	TGTGCCAGTTCTGACAGAAGTAGGCAGCCCCAGCATTTT
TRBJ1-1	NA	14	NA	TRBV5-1	CASSLALMNTEAFF	TGCGCCAGCAGCTTGGCACTGATGAACACTGAAGCTTTCTTT